The TCR beta chain described here comes from a study of cytomegalovirus exposure and HLA in healthy donors. V gave up 1 base and J gave up 1 base; unmatched junction bases: 4. The CDR3 is made up of 17 amino acids. In germline, CDR1 is KGHSH, CDR2 LQKENI. Broader study findings: Presence/absence analyses rested on an assumption that sequencing depth was roughly uniform across donors.

Note on this clone: Its antigen is unknown.

It was with 60 Vbeta and 13 Jbeta primers that the PCR ran. The data were produced by immunoSEQ multiplex PCR, yet TCRdb's version contains in-frame clones alone and is incomplete. This table has about 130,000 clones, 9.7% appearing once. Sequencing was done on a sample of PBMCs. The source is a man in his forties or fifties in good health and CMV-seronegative. V usage is TRBV18 and J usage is TRBJ2-2, with 9 nucleotides matching TRBD2. Here the CDR3 DNA reads TGTGCCAGCTCACCACGGGCACTAGCGGGGAACACCGGGGAGCTGTTTTTT. Translating it yields CASSPRALAGNTGELFF.